The 26 T cell receptor beta chains below all came from one sample that was sequenced in a study of control samples from healthy donors and cancer patients. Assay used: immunoSEQ multiplex PCR; TCRdb lists only in-frame clones, some missing. The data contain some 140,000 clones, about 90% of them seen just once; the ten biggest clones take up about 7.9%. Source material: PBMCs. The receptor set was obtained from a man aged 50 to 60 with head and neck cancer.

This chain links TRBV7-2 with TRBJ1-6, with a tentative D call TRBD1 (6 bases). The V end lost 1 base, the J end lost 12 bases, and 19 bases lay between the germline ends. CDR1 is SGHTA, CDR2 FQGNSA, per germline. This CDR3 is 16 amino acids long. CDR3 amino acids: CASSLVWGAAQGPLHF. CDR3 coding DNA: TGTGCCAGCAGCTTAGTTTGGGGGGCCGCTCAAGGACCCCTCCACTTT.

This rearrangement joins TRBV11-2 to TRBJ2-5; a weak D match, TRBD2 (7 bases). The CDR3 is 13 amino acids. Germline assignment: CDR1 SGHAT and CDR2 FQNNGV. Trimming stripped 4 bases from V and 7 bases from J, with 13 bases between. Here the CDR3 DNA reads TGTGCCAGCAGCTATAAGGGGGAGGGGACCCAGTACTTC. It is translated as CASSYKGEGTQYF.

This chain uses TRBV30 with TRBJ1-5; D is perhaps TRBD1 (6 bases). Germline V lookup: CDR1 GTSNPN, CDR2 SVGIG (reference sequence). The V end was cut by 3 bases, the J end by 5 bases, with 14 bases between. The CDR3 consists of 14 residues. For the CDR3, the DNA is TGTGCCTGGAGCCAAGGGACATTAGATCAGCCCCAGCATTTT. The encoded protein is CAWSQGTLDQPQHF. Combining the CDR3 with reference TRBV30 and TRBJ1-5 gives the whole variable domain SQTIHQWPATLVQPVGSPLSLECTVEGTSNPNLYWYRQAAGRGLQLLFYSVGIGQISSEVPQNLSASRPQDRQFILSSKKLLLSDSGFYLCAWSQGTLDQPQHFGDGTRLSIL.

This clone was seen more than once but under ten times. The chain has TRBV18 and TRBJ2-7; 9 bases fit TRBD1. The CDR3 extends over 14 amino acids. The junction had 7 bases not matched to a gene; V was cut back by 9 bases and J by 1 base. Germline assignment: CDR1 KGHSH and CDR2 LQKENI. CDR3 sequence: CASTGQGSSYEQYF. The DNA of the CDR3 is TGTGCCAGTACGGGACAGGGATCATCCTACGAGCAGTACTTC. The full variable domain, completed using reference TRBV18 and TRBJ2-7, is NAGVMQNPRHLVRRRGQEARLRCSPMKGHSHVYWYRQLPEEGLKFMVYLQKENIIDESGMPKERFSAEFPKEGPSILRIQQVVRGDSAAYFCASTGQGSSYEQYFGPGTRLTVT.

The table lists this clone with a count of one. At one end the junction does not follow the germline gene, possibly because of a read error. The V gene is TRBV11-3, the J gene TRBJ2-2; D is uncertain. Germline CDR1 is SGHNT and CDR2 is YENEEA. This CDR3 contains 14 residues. The CDR3 DNA reads TGTGCCAGCAGCTTAGATGCGAAGACCGGGGAGCTGTTTTTT. This sequence encodes CASSLDAKTGELFF.

V and J are TRBV5-6 and TRBJ2-2; D is undetermined. The CDR3 extends over 13 amino acids. V dropped 0 bases and J dropped 7 bases, with 7 bases sitting between them. CDR1 and CDR2 (germline): SGHDT, YYEEEE. Here the CDR3 DNA reads TGTGCCAGCAGCTTGGGGAATTTCGGGGAGCTGTTTTTT. Protein: CASSLGNFGELFF.

The V call is TRBV5-1, the J call TRBJ1-4; a weak D match, TRBD1 (6 bases). Germline-derived CDR1 and CDR2 are SGHRS and YFSETQ. The V end was cut by 0 bases, the J end by 12 bases, with 12 bases between. The CDR3 extends over 13 amino acids. In DNA, the CDR3 is TGCGCCAGCAGCTTGGATCCGGGGGCACAACTGTTTTTT. Its protein product is CASSLDPGAQLFF.

The chain is built from TRBV7-9 and TRBJ1-2; D ambiguous. This CDR3 region has 11 residues. The germline V gene encodes CDR1 SEHNR and CDR2 FQNEAQ (reference sequence). The V end lost 4 bases, the J end lost 6 bases, and 6 bases lay between the germline ends. CDR3 amino acids: CASSSPDGYTF. The CDR3 coding sequence is TGTGCCAGCAGCTCCCCCGATGGCTACACCTTC. Full variable domain (rest looked up from reference TRBV7-9 and TRBJ1-2): DTGVSQNPRHKITKRGQNVTFRCDPISEHNRLYWYRQTLGQGPEFLTYFQNEAQLEKSRLLSDRFSAERPKGSFSTLEIQRTEQGDSAMYLCASSSPDGYTFGSGTRLTVV.

This sequence joins TRBV9 and TRBJ2-2; 10 bases map to TRBD1. The CDR3 length is 18 residues. The J segment lost 2 bases and the V segment lost 3 bases, leaving 10 bases of the junction unmatched. Germline assignment: CDR1 SGDLS and CDR2 YYNGEE. The CDR3 DNA follows: TGTGCCAGCAGCGAGGGGGACAGGGGACTTGCCAACACCGGGGAGCTGTTTTTT. Its protein product is CASSEGDRGLANTGELFF.

The chain links TRBV2 to TRBJ2-5; no reliable D call. V lost 9 bases to trimming and J lost 0 bases, with 5 bases between them. Germline values: CDR1 SNHLY, CDR2 FYNNEI. The CDR3 totals 11 residues. In DNA form, the CDR3 reads TGTGCCAGTACGTACCAAGAGACCCAGTACTTC. Amino acids: CASTYQETQYF.

The J gene is TRBJ2-5, the V gene TRBV29-1; no clear D gene. The V end was cut by 3 bases, the J end by 7 bases, with 15 bases between. Germline CDR1 reads SQVTM; CDR2 reads ANQGSEA. This CDR3 has 13 amino acids. CDR3 residues: CSVDVAQYGTQYF. The CDR3 coding sequence is TGCAGCGTTGATGTAGCTCAATACGGGACCCAGTACTTC.

The chain links TRBV27 to TRBJ2-4; D might be TRBD1 (6 bases). This CDR3 spans 12 amino acids. The germline gives CDR1 MNHEY, CDR2 SMNVEV (reference sequence). V lost 11 bases and J 1 base, leaving 9 bases between the germline ends. In nucleotides, the CDR3 is TGTGCCCAAACAGGGGCCAAAAACATTCAGTACTTC. This codes for CAQTGAKNIQYF.

The V and J genes are TRBV3-1 (or the pseudogene TRBV3-2) and TRBJ2-1; TRBD1 might be the D (6 bases). Germline CDR1 is LGHDT and CDR2 is YNNKEL (reference sequence). CDR3 size: 15 residues. Trimming pared 2 bases from V and 0 bases from J, leaving 8 bases between. CDR3 coding DNA: TGTGCCAGCAGCCAAAGCAGGGGCTCCTACAATGAGCAGTTCTTC. Translating it yields CASSQSRGSYNEQFF.

This chain links TRBV30 with TRBJ1-2; no definite D call. Trimming took off 7 bases at V and 8 bases at J, with 17 bases between the two ends. The CDR3 runs to 12 residues. Germline lookup yields CDR1 GTSNPN and CDR2 SVGIG (reference sequence). The CDR3 region has the DNA TGTGCCTCGGCGCGGCCCCCGGGGGGCTACACCTTC. It translates to CASARPPGGYTF. The whole variable domain, filled in from reference TRBV30 and TRBJ1-2, reads SQTIHQWPATLVQPVGSPLSLECTVEGTSNPNLYWYRQAAGRGLQLLFYSVGIGQISSEVPQNLSASRPQDRQFILSSKKLLLSDSGFYLCASARPPGGYTFGSGTRLTVV.

The gene calls are TRBV29-1 and TRBJ2-1, with D possibly matching TRBD2 (5 bases). The CDR3 spans 12 residues. The germline CDR1 and CDR2 sequences are SQVTM and ANQGSEA. V shed 2 bases and J shed 4 bases, with 6 bases lying between them. The CDR3 nucleotides read TGCAGCGTTGAAAGGACTTACAATGAGCAGTTCTTC. Encoded protein: CSVERTYNEQFF.

The V call is TRBV11-2, the J call TRBJ1-2; D is unclear. The V and J ends lost 7 bases and 0 bases respectively, with 9 bases between them. This CDR3 spans 13 amino acids. Germline lookup yields CDR1 SGHAT and CDR2 FQNNGV. The CDR3 here is CASTSQPNYGYTF. CDR3 bases: TGTGCCAGCACCTCACAGCCTAACTATGGCTACACCTTC.

A single count supports this clone. The germline gene is not matched at one end of the junction; a read error may be the cause. This chain joins TRBV2 and TRBJ2-5; TRBD2 matches at 8 bases. The V gene's germline CDR1 is SNHLY and CDR2 FYNNEI. The CDR3 is 14 residues long. Written as DNA, the CDR3 is TGTGCCAGCAGAGAAGCGGGGGCCAAAGAGACCCAGTACTTC. This codes for CASREAGAKETQYF.

The CDR3 DNA is TGTGCCAGCAGTTCCGTACCCACAACGTACAATGAGCAGTTCTTC. Protein product: CASSSVPTTYNEQFF. The rearrangement joins TRBV27 to TRBJ2-1; D remains ambiguous. The CDR3 covers 15 residues. Trimming shortened V by 4 bases and J by 4 bases, and 14 bases separated the two germline ends. From germline, CDR1 is MNHEY and CDR2 SMNVEV (reference sequence).

DNA of the CDR3: TGTGCCAGCAGCCGGATGGACACCTACTACGAGCAGTACTTC. It specifies CASSRMDTYYEQYF. V is TRBV14 and J is TRBJ2-7, with D tentatively TRBD1 (5 bases). The CDR3 spans 14 residues. Per germline, CDR1 SGHDN and CDR2 FVKESK. V was shortened by 4 bases and J by 3 bases, with 13 bases between the two germline ends.

The CDR3 bases are TGTGCCACCAGCCCGGCGGGGGGTACGCAGTATTTT. This gives the protein CATSPAGGTQYF. The rearrangement uses TRBV15 and TRBJ2-3, with 8 bases lining up with TRBD2. Unmatched junction bases numbered 3, after V lost 5 bases and J lost 8 bases. CDR1 LNHNV and CDR2 YYDKDF come from the germline V gene (reference sequence). The CDR3 spans 12 residues.

The CDR3 DNA reads TGTGCCAGCAGCTTTATAGCGGGGACCTACCAAGAGACCCAGTACTTC. Its protein is CASSFIAGTYQETQYF. V gene TRBV7-6 combines with J gene TRBJ2-5; 8 bases are shared with TRBD2. CDR1 and CDR2 (germline): SGHVS, FNYEAQ. The CDR3 sequence is 16 residues long. The V gene end was trimmed by 3 bases and the J gene end by 0 bases; junction bases not matched to a gene: 6.

V gene TRBV6-5 combines with J gene TRBJ1-1; no clear D. Germline V gene sequence: CDR1 MNHEY, CDR2 SVGAGI. Trimming left V 4 bases short and J 1 base short, with 7 bases between. The CDR3 has 13 residues. CDR3 nucleotides: TGTGCCAGCAGTTTACCAGGGAACACTGAAGCTTTCTTT. Residues: CASSLPGNTEAFF.

The count of this clone is one. V is TRBV5-4 and J is TRBJ2-7; 7 positions agree with TRBD2. The CDR3 runs to 14 residues. Germline lookup yields CDR1 SGHNT and CDR2 YYREEE (reference sequence). After removal of 5 bases from V and 3 bases from J, the junction contained 8 bases not matched to a gene. The CDR3 loop is CASSVGAGVYEQYF. The DNA of the CDR3 is TGTGCCAGCAGTGTAGGGGCGGGAGTCTACGAGCAGTACTTC.

V gene TRBV29-1 combines with J gene TRBJ1-3, with unresolved D. This CDR3 has 14 amino acids. CDR1 SQVTM and CDR2 ANQGSEA come from the germline V gene. The V gene lost 8 bases and the J gene lost 0 bases, with 14 bases spanning the gap. The CDR3 DNA reads as TGCAGCCCTGAGAGGCAGTTCTCTGGAAACACCATATATTTT. It is translated as CSPERQFSGNTIYF.

The chain employs TRBV28 and TRBJ2-7; D may correspond to TRBD1 or TRBD2 (6 bases each). The CDR3 length is 12 residues. The V end was cut by 2 bases, the J end by 12 bases, with 14 bases between. The germline V gene has CDR1 MDHEN and CDR2 SYDVKM. The CDR3 here is CASSLVGGGLYF. CDR3 bases: TGTGCCAGCAGTTTAGTCGGGGGCGGTCTGTACTTC.

The J gene is TRBJ2-2, the V gene TRBV11-3; D remains ambiguous. The germline CDR1 and CDR2 sequences are SGHNT and YENEEA. This CDR3 comprises 15 residues. Trimming took off 3 bases at V and 1 base at J, with 9 bases between the two ends. CDR3 in DNA: TGTGCCAGCAGCTTCGGTATAGGGAACACCGGGGAGCTGTTTTTT. This translates into CASSFGIGNTGELFF.